Below, one TCR beta chain is given with its context. 60 Vbeta and 13 Jbeta primers were used in PCR. Method: immunoSEQ multiplex PCR; TCRdb's copy keeps in-frame clones and lacks some. There are tens of thousands of clones in the sample, with around 4% held by the top ten. This sample is drawn from a study of cytomegalovirus exposure and HLA in healthy donors. The CDR3 has 14 amino acids. From germline, CDR1 is SEHNR and CDR2 FQNEAQ (reference sequence). J gave up 7 bases and V 1 base, and 3 bases lay outside the gene matches. This receptor was identified in a man aged 18 to 35 in good health and CMV-seropositive. The sequenced material came from PBMCs. The chain recombines TRBV7-9 with TRBJ1-2; TRBD1 aligns across 10 bases. CDR3 sequence reads: CASSLGQGATGYTF. CDR3 sequence (DNA): TGTGCCAGCAGCTTAGGACAGGGGGCCACTGGCTACACCTTC. Complete variable domain (other parts from reference TRBV7-9 and TRBJ1-2): DTGVSQNPRHKITKRGQNVTFRCDPISEHNRLYWYRQTLGQGPEFLTYFQNEAQLEKSRLLSDRFSAERPKGSFSTLEIQRTEQGDSAMYLCASSLGQGATGYTFGSGTRLTVV.